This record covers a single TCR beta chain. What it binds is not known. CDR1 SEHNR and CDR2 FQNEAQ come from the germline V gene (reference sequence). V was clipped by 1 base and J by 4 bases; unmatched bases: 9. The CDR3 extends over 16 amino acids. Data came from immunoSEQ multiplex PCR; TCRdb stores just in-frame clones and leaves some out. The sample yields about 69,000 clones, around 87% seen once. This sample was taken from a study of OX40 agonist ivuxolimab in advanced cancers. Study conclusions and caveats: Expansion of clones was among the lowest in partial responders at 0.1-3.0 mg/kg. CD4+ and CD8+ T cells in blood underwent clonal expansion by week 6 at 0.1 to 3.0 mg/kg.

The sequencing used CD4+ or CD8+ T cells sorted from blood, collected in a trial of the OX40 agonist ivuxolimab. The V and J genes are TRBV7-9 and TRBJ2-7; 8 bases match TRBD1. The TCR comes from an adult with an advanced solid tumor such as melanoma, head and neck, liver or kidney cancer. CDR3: CASSLGRGQGRYEQYF. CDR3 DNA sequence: TGTGCCAGCAGCTTAGGACGAGGACAGGGTCGGTACGAGCAGTACTTC.